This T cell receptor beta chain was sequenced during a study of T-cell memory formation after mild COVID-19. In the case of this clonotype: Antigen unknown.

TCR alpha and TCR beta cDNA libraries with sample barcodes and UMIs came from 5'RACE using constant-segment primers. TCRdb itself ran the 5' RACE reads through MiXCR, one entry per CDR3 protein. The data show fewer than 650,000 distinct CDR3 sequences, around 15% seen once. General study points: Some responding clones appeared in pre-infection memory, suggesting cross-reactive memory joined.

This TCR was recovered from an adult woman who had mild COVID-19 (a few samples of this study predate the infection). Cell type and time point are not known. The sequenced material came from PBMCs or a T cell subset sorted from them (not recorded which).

The CDR3 coding sequence is TGTGCCAGCAGCTCGAGGGGGCGGGAGGACACAGATACGCAGTATTTT. Translated: CASSSRGREDTDTQYF. The V and J genes are TRBV13 and TRBJ2-3, with TRBD2 as a possible D gene (8 bases). Trimming cost V 4 bases and J 2 bases, with 16 bases left between them. Germline values: CDR1 PRHDT, CDR2 FYEKMQ (reference sequence). This CDR3 region has 16 residues.